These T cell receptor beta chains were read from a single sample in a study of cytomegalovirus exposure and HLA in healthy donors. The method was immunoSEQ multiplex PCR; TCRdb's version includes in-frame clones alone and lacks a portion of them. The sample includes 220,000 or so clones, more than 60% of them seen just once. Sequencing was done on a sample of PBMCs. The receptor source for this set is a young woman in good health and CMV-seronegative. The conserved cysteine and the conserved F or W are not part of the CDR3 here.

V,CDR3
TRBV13,ASSVRVFDGYT
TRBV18,ASSPGQGLGTEAF
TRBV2,ASSVHPDQPQH
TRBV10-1,ASSDVETSGRAMRNEQF
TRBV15,ATSRDSWTGPENIQY
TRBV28,ASSLFTRGQADTQY
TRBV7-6,ASSLLQAGAILNEQF
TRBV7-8,ASSLPQGAGSYFSTDTQY
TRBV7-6,ASSAGTDSNQPQH
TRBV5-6,ASSTGIVNTEAF
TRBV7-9,ASSPRLANEQF
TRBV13,ASTRQRTGELF
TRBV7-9,ASSLSVDYGYT
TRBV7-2,ASSQQGQGFTEAF
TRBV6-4,ASSNSSAGELF
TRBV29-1,SVEKGQWSF
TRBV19,ASSIGDRAEKLF
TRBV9,ASSATSGDNEQF
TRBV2,ASSEGRSGYGYT
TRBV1,TSSQDGDWDSNQPQH
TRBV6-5,ASSYIQGAYEQY
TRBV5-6,ASSLGEGNPYEQY
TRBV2,ASEGTLISYEQY
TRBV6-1,ASRGQGGNTIY
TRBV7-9,ASSLEVPGAGGYT
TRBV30,AWSHPGLPYNEQF
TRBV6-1,ASSVTVGVYEQY
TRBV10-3,AIRAGGYTEAF
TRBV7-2,ASSPQGDSSTDTQY
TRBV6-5,ASRPSGLAVNEQF
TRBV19,ASSVSSGGSADTQY
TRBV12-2,VSRLPRTSGGYNEQF
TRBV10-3,ATSQTSGGQETQY
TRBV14,ASSQVERAATDTQY
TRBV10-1,ASSANRGYGYT
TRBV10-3,AISDRGETQY
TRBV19,ASIDWDRGPTEAF
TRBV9,ASSPSLGQGYEQY
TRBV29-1,SVQGNYGYT
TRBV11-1,ASNSGGYNTDTQY
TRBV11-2,ASSPEPTVPQH